This is a list of T cell receptor beta chains from one sample in a study of T-cell reconstitution after alpha-beta-depleted transplantation in children. In TCRdb, the PCR reads were re-called with MiXCR into one record per CDR3 protein. The sample comprises about 500,000 distinct CDR3 sequences, roughly an eighth of which are singletons, and 11% to 15% rests with the top ten. This sample comprised PBMCs, mostly from graft donor cells, obtained 180 days after TCRalphabeta/CD19-depleted stem cell transplant. All receptors come from a female patient aged 2 to 10 who had a stem cell transplant for aplastic anemia, so the T cells may come from the graft donor. Both conserved end residues are part of each CDR3. The order of the fields is clone size, J gene, V gene, CDR3 protein. The listing skips clone size in some rows; elsewhere it reads once, few, many or a size class.

clone_size: NA; j_call: TRBJ2-2; v_call: TRBV25-1; cdr3_aa: CASSERIHTGELFF
clone_size: NA; j_call: TRBJ2-2; v_call: TRBV20-1; cdr3_aa: CSARLPNTGELFF
clone_size: NA; j_call: TRBJ1-2; v_call: TRBV28; cdr3_aa: CASSSSEGSGYGYTF
clone_size: NA; j_call: TRBJ2-3; v_call: TRBV7-2; cdr3_aa: CASRASSTDTQYF
clone_size: many; j_call: TRBJ2-3; v_call: TRBV7-2; cdr3_aa: CASSSLRAGVGDTQYF
clone_size: few; j_call: TRBJ1-1; v_call: TRBV20-1; cdr3_aa: CSARVADTQPRAFF
clone_size: few; j_call: TRBJ1-1; v_call: TRBV18; cdr3_aa: CASSLLTGRTTEAFF
clone_size: NA; j_call: TRBJ2-7; v_call: TRBV25-1; cdr3_aa: CASSEYIRSGTNIRQYF
clone_size: few; j_call: TRBJ1-3; v_call: TRBV28; cdr3_aa: CASRGGQGTQLSSGNTIYF
clone_size: few; j_call: TRBJ2-1; v_call: TRBV24-1; cdr3_aa: CATSDLSGTSGYNEQFF
clone_size: few; j_call: TRBJ2-7; v_call: TRBV20-1; cdr3_aa: CSASGRTYEQYF
clone_size: few; j_call: TRBJ1-2; v_call: TRBV12-3/TRBV12-4; cdr3_aa: CASSLTGVYTF
clone_size: few; j_call: TRBJ1-1; v_call: TRBV28; cdr3_aa: CASTDRKNTEAFF
clone_size: few; j_call: TRBJ1-5; v_call: TRBV4-1; cdr3_aa: CASSQDYFYGFLQPQHF
clone_size: few; j_call: TRBJ2-7; v_call: TRBV20-1; cdr3_aa: CRAGLAFYEQYF
clone_size: few; j_call: TRBJ2-3; v_call: TRBV3-1; cdr3_aa: CASSHGLASDTQYF
clone_size: NA; j_call: TRBJ2-2; v_call: TRBV5-1; cdr3_aa: CASSSGLAGDTGELFF
clone_size: few; j_call: TRBJ2-4; v_call: TRBV5-1; cdr3_aa: CASSPVGVLAKNIQYF
clone_size: many; j_call: TRBJ2-7; v_call: TRBV3-1; cdr3_aa: CASRSRTGTYEQYF
clone_size: NA; j_call: TRBJ1-6; v_call: TRBV7-9; cdr3_aa: CASSRTGQINSPLHF
clone_size: NA; j_call: TRBJ1-4; v_call: TRBV2; cdr3_aa: CASSVYSATNEKLFF
clone_size: NA; j_call: TRBJ2-2; v_call: TRBV7-2; cdr3_aa: CASSLDRGATGELFF
clone_size: few; j_call: TRBJ1-1; v_call: TRBV15; cdr3_aa: CATSTAGGRTEAFF
clone_size: NA; j_call: TRBJ2-1; v_call: TRBV7-9; cdr3_aa: CASSFRTGAWYNEQFF